Listed below are T cell receptor beta chains from one sample, sequenced in a study of cytomegalovirus exposure and HLA in healthy donors. Generated by immunoSEQ multiplex PCR, the TCRdb table keeps only in-frame clones and is missing some. The sample carries about 120,000 clones, 65% to 80% recorded once. The sample comprised PBMCs. Receptor source: a man aged 55 to 70 in good health and CMV-seropositive. CDR3s include the opening cysteine and the closing phenylalanine or tryptophan. The D gene is left open where the match is weak. Not all rows give a size; the values are once, few, many and, for expanded clones, a class.

v_gene	len	abundance	d_gene	j_gene	CDR3aa
TRBV19	16	-	TRBD1	TRBJ2-4	CASSVPGQGAKNIQYF
TRBV6-4	14	-	TRBD1	-	CASNGQGYGYEQYF
TRBV25-1	18	many	TRBD2	TRBJ2-1	CASSELPSREGLYNEQFF
TRBV7-9	16	once	-	TRBJ1-1	CSSSLSRGRVNTEAFF
TRBV28	15	-	TRBD1	TRBJ1-2	CASSGTGVLNYGYTF
TRBV7-9	13	-	-	TRBJ2-3	CASSLHSGDTQYF
TRBV16	12	-	-	TRBJ1-2	CASSQIVVGYTF
TRBV5-1	18	-	TRBD1	TRBJ1-6	CASSLADRGPSSNSPLHF
TRBV5-1	17	-	TRBD2	TRBJ2-7	CASSQPPGLAGSYEQYF
TRBV9	14	once	-	TRBJ1-1	CASSSLRENTEAFF
TRBV9	19	-	-	TRBJ2-6	CASSPETGSLISGANVLTF
TRBV30	16	-	TRBD2	TRBJ2-7	CAWSVQGLAPPYEQYF
TRBV4-2	13	-	TRBD1	TRBJ2-7	CASSPGRGGQQYF
TRBV9	14	-	-	TRBJ2-7	CASSVEPHSYEQYF
TRBV4-1	14	-	-	TRBJ2-7	CASSQDWGELEQYF
TRBV7-9	16	-	-	TRBJ1-4	CSSSPMGWSGNEKLFF
TRBV2	13	-	TRBD1	TRBJ1-5	CASRTGGGQPQHF
TRBV5-6	15	-	TRBD1	TRBJ1-4	CASSLSQGATEKLFF
TRBV18	14	once	-	TRBJ2-7	CASSIRDTPYEQYF
TRBV2	15	-	TRBD1	TRBJ2-2	CASSEDRGVTGELFF
TRBV30	12	-	TRBD1	TRBJ1-1	CACGTGETEAFF
TRBV5-1	16	-	-	TRBJ2-1	CASSSGTQTTYNEQFF
TRBV9	14	-	-	TRBJ1-1	CASSVVSGATEAFF
TRBV18	15	-	-	TRBJ1-1	CASSSGASMNTEAFF
TRBV7-2	15	few	-	TRBJ1-5	CASSLEASGGSPQHF
TRBV15	14	-	-	-	CATSPGVGTYEQYF
TRBV4-2	18	few	TRBD2	TRBJ2-5	CASSQEASGGSGVETQYF
TRBV18	15	-	TRBD1	TRBJ1-2	CASSPRQGGRDGYTF
TRBV27	16	-	TRBD1	TRBJ2-2	CASSPRDRAGAGELFF
TRBV7-2	16	once	-	TRBJ2-1	CASSLVVAVSYNEQFF
TRBV5-1	14	-	TRBD2	-	CASSLVRGAGEQYF
TRBV5-4	15	-	TRBD1	TRBJ1-1	CASRNIGQGVTEAFF
TRBV5-6	16	-	TRBD1	TRBJ2-2	CASRSYRGRDTGELFF
TRBV19	15	-	TRBD2	TRBJ2-5	CASSILSGGQETQYF
TRBV6-1	11	-	-	TRBJ2-1	CASSINNEQFF
TRBV29-1	11	-	-	TRBJ1-3	CSVELGNTIYF
TRBV15	18	once	TRBD2	TRBJ2-6	CATSRVSGGYSGANVLTF
TRBV5-6	15	few	-	TRBJ1-5	CASSLGHGGNQPQHF
TRBV5-1	14	-	-	TRBJ1-1	CASSLGESYTEAFF
TRBV4-1	17	-	-	TRBJ2-4	CASSPGDPVLAKNIQYF